This entry lists 30 T cell receptor beta chains sequenced from one sample in a study of T cell responses to AZD1222 COVID-19 vaccine. The repertoire was sequenced with immunoSEQ multiplex PCR; TCRdb's copy has only in-frame clones and lacks some. The sample has roughly 180,000 clones; roughly 88% are singletons. The specimen comprised peripheral blood, sampled on day 0 of AZD1222 vaccination. These receptors came from an adult in good health.

V and J are TRBV3-1 (or the pseudogene TRBV3-2) and TRBJ2-1, with D possibly being TRBD1 or TRBD2 (5 bases each). Germline CDR1 reads LGHDT; CDR2 reads YNNKEL (reference sequence). Trimming pared 6 bases from V and 3 bases from J, leaving 15 bases between. The CDR3 loop spans 15 amino acids. CDR3 loop: CASSPTGTDYNEQFF. The CDR3 nucleotides read TGTGCCAGCAGTCCCACCGGGACCGACTACAATGAGCAGTTCTTC.

This clone has only a few counts. The J gene is TRBJ1-5, the V gene TRBV28; possibly TRBD1 for D (6 bases). The V and J ends lost 6 bases and 0 bases respectively, with 12 bases between them. The CDR3 contains 15 residues. From germline, CDR1 is MDHEN and CDR2 SYDVKM. This CDR3 is CASRSSGDSNQPQHF. The CDR3 coding sequence is TGTGCCAGCAGATCCTCAGGGGATAGCAATCAGCCCCAGCATTTT.

This clone appeared a few times. V gene TRBV6-5 combines with J gene TRBJ1-2; D uncertain. The CDR3 covers 15 residues. Trimming removed 2 bases from V and 7 bases from J, with 17 bases in between. In germline, CDR1 is MNHEY, CDR2 SVGAGI. The CDR3 DNA sequence: TGTGCCAGCAGTTACGCCGCCCGGGAAAGCGGTGGCTACACCTTC. As protein: CASSYAARESGGYTF.

V is TRBV11-2 and J is TRBJ2-7; D unclear. The germline gives CDR1 SGHAT, CDR2 FQNNGV. The ends were cut back, 0 bases at V and 7 bases at J, with 13 bases in the middle. This CDR3 is 14 amino acids long. This CDR3 reads CASSLDPLNWEQYF. The CDR3 DNA sequence: TGTGCCAGCAGCTTAGATCCCTTGAATTGGGAGCAGTACTTC.

The CDR3 loop is CASSQLAGGTDTQYF. CDR3 coding DNA: TGCGCCAGCAGCCAACTAGCGGGGGGCACAGATACGCAGTATTTT. This chain links TRBV4-1 with TRBJ2-3; 10 bases match TRBD2. Germline lookup yields CDR1 MGHRA and CDR2 YSYEKL. This CDR3 comprises 15 residues. Germline trimming cut 2 bases from V and 1 base from J; bases unmatched to any gene: 0.

The CDR3: CASGLLTEQFF. The CDR3, as DNA: TGTGCTAGTGGTTTACTGACCGAGCAGTTCTTC. J is TRBJ2-1 and V is TRBV12-5; D unresolved. The germline V and J ends were trimmed by 3 bases and 10 bases, with 7 bases remaining between them. Germline lookup yields CDR1 LGHNT and CDR2 FRNRAP. This CDR3 contains 11 residues.

The rearrangement uses TRBV7-3 and TRBJ2-1; no clear D gene. Germline CDR1 and CDR2: SGHTA and FQGTGA. V was trimmed by 1 base and J by 8 bases, leaving 12 bases between them. This CDR3 region has 14 residues. The CDR3 nucleotides are TGTGCCAGCAGCTTAAAGCCCTTACCTGATGAGCAGTTCTTC. This gives the protein CASSLKPLPDEQFF.

This chain uses TRBV28 with TRBJ2-2; D uncertain. V was clipped by 3 bases and J by 1 base, with 6 bases between them. CDR3 length: 14 amino acids. In germline, CDR1 is MDHEN, CDR2 SYDVKM. The CDR3 protein is CASSFSGNTGELFF. DNA for the CDR3: TGTGCCAGCAGTTTTTCTGGGAACACCGGGGAGCTGTTTTTT.

There are a few counts of this clone. The J gene is TRBJ2-3, the V gene TRBV28, with TRBD1 matching 8 bases. The CDR3 extends over 17 amino acids. Germline V gene lookup returns CDR1 MDHEN and CDR2 SYDVKM. J gave up 3 bases and V 2 bases, and 10 bases lay outside the gene matches. The CDR3 nucleotides are TGTGCCAGCAGTTTAGGATGGGGACAGGATTTTACAGATACGCAGTATTTT. It codes for CASSLGWGQDFTDTQYF.

This chain uses TRBV9 with TRBJ2-7; 7 bases map to TRBD2. In germline, CDR1 is SGDLS, CDR2 YYNGEE. Trimming at V came to 4 bases and at J to 5 bases, leaving 15 bases not matched to a gene. The CDR3 is made up of 16 amino acids. The CDR3 coding sequence is TGTGCCAGCAGCATGGCGCCCGGGACGGGGGGTCACGAGCAGTACTTC. It translates to CASSMAPGTGGHEQYF.

J is TRBJ2-5 and V is TRBV6-1; unclear D gene. The CDR3 is 15 residues long. The germline CDR1 and CDR2 sequences are MNHNS and SASEGT. V lost 0 bases and J 0 bases, leaving 8 bases between the germline ends. The CDR3 nucleotides read TGTGCCAGCAGTGAAGCGGCCTATCACCAAGAGACCCAGTACTTC. The encoded protein is CASSEAAYHQETQYF.

The chain carries TRBV7-2 and TRBJ1-1; D is uncertain. The CDR3 contains 14 residues. Germline V gene data show CDR1 as SGHTA and CDR2 as FQGNSA. Trimming left V 1 base short and J 1 base short, with 7 bases between. CDR3 sequence: CASSLVSGNTEAFF. The CDR3 DNA is TGTGCCAGCAGCTTAGTCTCAGGGAACACTGAAGCTTTCTTT. The full variable domain, with the rest looked up from reference TRBV7-2 and TRBJ1-1, is GAGVSQSPSNKVTEKGKDVELRCDPISGHTALYWYRQSLGQGLEFLIYFQGNSAPDKSGLPSDRFSAERTGGSVSTLTIQRTQQEDSAVYLCASSLVSGNTEAFFGQGTRLTVV.

The chain carries TRBV10-3 and TRBJ1-2, with 9 nucleotides matching TRBD1. V was pared by 4 bases and J by 4 bases, with 4 bases of the junction left unmatched. The CDR3 runs 14 residues. From germline, CDR1 is ENHRY and CDR2 SYGVKD. The CDR3 sequence is CAISGGTGLYGYTF. The CDR3 region has the DNA TGTGCCATCAGTGGGGGGACAGGGCTCTATGGCTACACCTTC.

This sequence joins TRBV7-9 and TRBJ2-7; perhaps TRBD1 as D (5 bases). Trimming cost V 5 bases and J 5 bases, with 16 bases left between them. Germline loops: CDR1 SEHNR, CDR2 FQNEAQ (reference sequence). CDR3 length: 14 amino acids. The CDR3 sequence is CASSPPARADEQYF. In DNA form, the CDR3 reads TGTGCCAGCAGCCCCCCTGCCAGGGCGGACGAGCAGTACTTC.

The chain links TRBV29-1 to TRBJ1-2, with D possibly being TRBD1 (5 bases). Germline lookup yields CDR1 SQVTM and CDR2 ANQGSEA. V was pared by 6 bases and J by 3 bases, with 17 bases between. The CDR3 is 14 amino acids. CDR3 sequence reads: CSVRQGRKDYGYTF. CDR3 coding DNA: TGCAGCGTGCGTCAGGGAAGGAAAGACTATGGCTACACCTTC.

The chain links TRBV5-1 to TRBJ2-5; either TRBD1 or TRBD2 may supply D (7 bases each). The germline CDR1 and CDR2 sequences are SGHRS and YFSETQ. The CDR3 totals 16 residues. The V and J ends lost 4 bases and 6 bases respectively, with 22 bases between them. The CDR3 region is CASSMGGGQIAKTQYF. The CDR3 DNA reads TGCGCCAGCAGCATGGGCGGGGGACAGATAGCGAAGACCCAGTACTTC.

This sequence joins TRBV3-1 (or the pseudogene TRBV3-2) and TRBJ2-5; D unresolved. The germline V gene has CDR1 LGHDT and CDR2 YNNKEL (reference sequence). Trimming shortened V by 1 base and J by 0 bases, and 6 bases separated the two germline ends. This CDR3 has 14 residues. CDR3 coding DNA: TGTGCCAGCAGCCAAGGGAAGTACCAAGAGACCCAGTACTTC. It codes for CASSQGKYQETQYF.

This sequence joins TRBV15 and TRBJ2-5; D may be TRBD1 (5 bases). Trimming took off 4 bases at V and 6 bases at J, with 15 bases between the two ends. The CDR3 length is 14 residues. Germline CDR1 and CDR2: LNHNV and YYDKDF (reference sequence). The CDR3 DNA follows: TGTGCCACCAGCACTCGACAGTCTGTGAAGACCCAGTACTTC. Protein product: CATSTRQSVKTQYF.

The CDR3 DNA follows: TGCGCCAGCCACTCAGGCCCCTACGAGCAGTACTTC. This encodes CASHSGPYEQYF. V usage is TRBV5-1 and J usage is TRBJ2-7; D remains unclear. This CDR3 has 12 residues. Germline V CDR1 and CDR2: SGHRS, YFSETQ. The V and J ends lost 7 bases and 2 bases respectively, with 10 bases between them.

This chain links TRBV10-3 with TRBJ2-5; maybe TRBD2 (5 bases). V was shortened by 5 bases and J by 5 bases, with 18 bases between the two germline ends. CDR1 and CDR2 (germline): ENHRY, SYGVKD. The CDR3 is made up of 15 amino acids. DNA of the CDR3: TGTGCCATCAGTTTGTCGACTGGGCGGGCGGAGACCCAGTACTTC. It is translated as CAISLSTGRAETQYF.

The chain couples TRBV7-2 to TRBJ2-2; the D is unclear. CDR1 is SGHTA, CDR2 FQGNSA, per germline. V lost 0 bases and J 5 bases, leaving 7 bases between the germline ends. The CDR3 sequence is 14 residues long. CDR3 bases: TGTGCCAGCAGCTTAGCGCGCTGGACCGGGGAGCTGTTTTTT. Translating gives CASSLARWTGELFF.

The rearrangement uses TRBV5-8 and TRBJ2-1; 8 bases line up with TRBD1. The CDR3 has 16 residues. Germline CDR1 reads SGHTS; CDR2 reads YDEGEE. After removal of 4 bases from V and 6 bases from J, the junction contained 12 bases not matched to a gene. The CDR3 coding sequence is TGTGCCAGCAGCGAAAGGACAGGGAGAAATAGCAATGAGCAGTTCTTC. Translation gives CASSERTGRNSNEQFF.

Of note for this clone: Within the sample, other DNA sequences also encode this same CDR3. The chain employs TRBV20-1 and TRBJ1-3; 8 bases agree with TRBD1. Trimming removed 3 bases from V and 1 base from J; junction bases left unmatched: 2. The CDR3 length is 14 residues. CDR1 is DFQATT and CDR2 is SNEGSKA in the germline V gene (reference sequence). The DNA for the CDR3 is TGCAGTGCTAGTGACAGGGGATCTGGAAACACCATATATTTT. Its protein is CSASDRGSGNTIYF.

The table lists this clone with a count of one. The rearrangement uses TRBV5-1 and TRBJ1-6; TRBD1 matches 7 bases. Germline CDR1 and CDR2: SGHRS and YFSETQ. The junction had 7 bases not matched to a gene; V was cut back by 4 bases and J by 6 bases. The length of the CDR3 is 15 residues. CDR3 sequence reads: CASSPQAGGNSPLHF. The CDR3 DNA reads as TGCGCCAGCAGCCCACAGGCAGGGGGTAATTCACCCCTCCACTTT.

The chain couples TRBV9 to TRBJ2-1; D gene ambiguous. The CDR3 extends over 13 amino acids. V lost 0 bases, J lost 5 bases, and 6 bases lay in between. Germline V lookup: CDR1 SGDLS, CDR2 YYNGEE. Here the CDR3 DNA reads TGTGCCAGCAGCGTAGCTTCGAACAATGAGCAGTTCTTC. This codes for CASSVASNNEQFF.

The J gene is TRBJ1-1, the V gene TRBV7-9; no clear D. CDR3 length equals 12 residues. The V and J ends lost 10 bases and 8 bases respectively, with 17 bases between them. Germline V gene sequence: CDR1 SEHNR, CDR2 FQNEAQ (reference sequence). CDR3 loop: CAINGGRLEAFF. The CDR3 DNA is TGTGCCATAAATGGAGGGCGCCTGGAAGCTTTCTTT. Drawing the rest from reference TRBV7-9 and TRBJ1-1, the complete variable domain is DTGVSQNPRHKITKRGQNVTFRCDPISEHNRLYWYRQTLGQGPEFLTYFQNEAQLEKSRLLSDRFSAERPKGSFSTLEIQRTEQGDSAMYLCAINGGRLEAFFGQGTRLTVV.

The genes are TRBV18 and TRBJ1-1; weak D call: TRBD1 (5 bases). This CDR3 has 14 amino acids. V was pared by 2 bases and J by 8 bases, with 15 bases between. The germline gives CDR1 KGHSH, CDR2 LQKENI. CDR3 bases: TGTGCCAGCTCACCAGGGCCAGGGAGAAGGGAAGCTTTCTTT. Translated, it gives CASSPGPGRREAFF.

The chain couples TRBV30 to TRBJ1-5; the match to TRBD1 covers 8 bases. The CDR3 runs 15 residues. Per germline, CDR1 GTSNPN and CDR2 SVGIG (reference sequence). Losses at the gene ends were 1 base for V and 0 bases for J; bases not matched to a gene: 2. CDR3 amino acids: CAWSGTGLSNQPQHF. The CDR3 bases are TGTGCCTGGAGTGGGACAGGGCTTAGCAATCAGCCCCAGCATTTT.

The V and J genes are TRBV9 and TRBJ2-5, with D perhaps TRBD2 (5 bases). The CDR3 totals 15 residues. CDR1 is SGDLS, CDR2 YYNGEE, per germline. Trimming pared 0 bases from V and 3 bases from J, leaving 12 bases between. The CDR3 sequence is CASSVGERWKETQYF. DNA of the CDR3: TGTGCCAGCAGCGTAGGCGAGCGGTGGAAAGAGACCCAGTACTTC.

The count of this clone is one. The gene calls are TRBV6-1 and TRBJ1-6, with TRBD1 matching over 11 bases. CDR1 and CDR2 from the germline V gene are MNHNS and SASEGT. This CDR3 comprises 18 residues. V dropped 3 bases and J dropped 3; count of bases not matched to a gene: 7. The CDR3 here is CASSEGTGGFLYNSPLHF. The CDR3 nucleotides read TGTGCCAGCAGTGAGGGGACAGGGGGATTCCTCTATAATTCACCCCTCCACTTT.